The T cell receptor beta chain described here comes from a study of blood T cells in healthy people across ages. Study findings and constraints: TCR beta diversity tracked closely with naive T cell percentage.

The study recruited healthy Caucasian donors from Russia who were aged about 6 to 90. On this clonotype: Its target is not known.

PCR was performed a second time for about 6 to 12 cycles using a sample-barcoded 5' primer and a J-beta primer mix. TCRdb recomputed calls from the 5' RACE reads with MiXCR, one row per CDR3 protein. The sample lists about 1.8 million distinct CDR3 sequences; around 48% were seen once. The source of this sequence is a woman in her 40s in good health. The sample consisted of blood.

CDR3 nucleotides: TGTGCCAGCAGTTACTCCTCGGGTGACACTAGCACAGATACGCAGTATTTT. It codes for CASSYSSGDTSTDTQYF. J is TRBJ2-3 and V is TRBV6-6; no firm D call. The CDR3 is 17 amino acids. Between the trimmed V and J ends, which lost 0 bases and 0 bases, there was a span of 13 bases. Germline V CDR1 and CDR2: MNHNY, SVGAGI (reference sequence).